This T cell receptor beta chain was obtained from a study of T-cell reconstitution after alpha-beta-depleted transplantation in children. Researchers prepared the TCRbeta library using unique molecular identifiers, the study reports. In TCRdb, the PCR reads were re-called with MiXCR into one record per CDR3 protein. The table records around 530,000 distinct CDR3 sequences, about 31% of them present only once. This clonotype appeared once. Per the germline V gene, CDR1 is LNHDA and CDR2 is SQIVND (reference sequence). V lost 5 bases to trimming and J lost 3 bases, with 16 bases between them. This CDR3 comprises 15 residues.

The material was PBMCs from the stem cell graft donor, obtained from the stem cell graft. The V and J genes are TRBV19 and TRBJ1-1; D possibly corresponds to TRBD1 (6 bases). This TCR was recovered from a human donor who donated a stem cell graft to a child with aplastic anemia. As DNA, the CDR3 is TGTGCCAGTAGTCCCGGACAGTTTCTTCACACTGAAGCTTTCTTT. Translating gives CASSPGQFLHTEAFF. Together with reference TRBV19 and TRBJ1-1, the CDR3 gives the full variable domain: DGGITQSPKYLFRKEGQNVTLSCEQNLNHDAMYWYRQDPGQGLRLIYYSQIVNDFQKGDIAEGYSVSREKKESFPLTVTSAQKNPTAFYLCASSPGQFLHTEAFFGQGTRLTVV.